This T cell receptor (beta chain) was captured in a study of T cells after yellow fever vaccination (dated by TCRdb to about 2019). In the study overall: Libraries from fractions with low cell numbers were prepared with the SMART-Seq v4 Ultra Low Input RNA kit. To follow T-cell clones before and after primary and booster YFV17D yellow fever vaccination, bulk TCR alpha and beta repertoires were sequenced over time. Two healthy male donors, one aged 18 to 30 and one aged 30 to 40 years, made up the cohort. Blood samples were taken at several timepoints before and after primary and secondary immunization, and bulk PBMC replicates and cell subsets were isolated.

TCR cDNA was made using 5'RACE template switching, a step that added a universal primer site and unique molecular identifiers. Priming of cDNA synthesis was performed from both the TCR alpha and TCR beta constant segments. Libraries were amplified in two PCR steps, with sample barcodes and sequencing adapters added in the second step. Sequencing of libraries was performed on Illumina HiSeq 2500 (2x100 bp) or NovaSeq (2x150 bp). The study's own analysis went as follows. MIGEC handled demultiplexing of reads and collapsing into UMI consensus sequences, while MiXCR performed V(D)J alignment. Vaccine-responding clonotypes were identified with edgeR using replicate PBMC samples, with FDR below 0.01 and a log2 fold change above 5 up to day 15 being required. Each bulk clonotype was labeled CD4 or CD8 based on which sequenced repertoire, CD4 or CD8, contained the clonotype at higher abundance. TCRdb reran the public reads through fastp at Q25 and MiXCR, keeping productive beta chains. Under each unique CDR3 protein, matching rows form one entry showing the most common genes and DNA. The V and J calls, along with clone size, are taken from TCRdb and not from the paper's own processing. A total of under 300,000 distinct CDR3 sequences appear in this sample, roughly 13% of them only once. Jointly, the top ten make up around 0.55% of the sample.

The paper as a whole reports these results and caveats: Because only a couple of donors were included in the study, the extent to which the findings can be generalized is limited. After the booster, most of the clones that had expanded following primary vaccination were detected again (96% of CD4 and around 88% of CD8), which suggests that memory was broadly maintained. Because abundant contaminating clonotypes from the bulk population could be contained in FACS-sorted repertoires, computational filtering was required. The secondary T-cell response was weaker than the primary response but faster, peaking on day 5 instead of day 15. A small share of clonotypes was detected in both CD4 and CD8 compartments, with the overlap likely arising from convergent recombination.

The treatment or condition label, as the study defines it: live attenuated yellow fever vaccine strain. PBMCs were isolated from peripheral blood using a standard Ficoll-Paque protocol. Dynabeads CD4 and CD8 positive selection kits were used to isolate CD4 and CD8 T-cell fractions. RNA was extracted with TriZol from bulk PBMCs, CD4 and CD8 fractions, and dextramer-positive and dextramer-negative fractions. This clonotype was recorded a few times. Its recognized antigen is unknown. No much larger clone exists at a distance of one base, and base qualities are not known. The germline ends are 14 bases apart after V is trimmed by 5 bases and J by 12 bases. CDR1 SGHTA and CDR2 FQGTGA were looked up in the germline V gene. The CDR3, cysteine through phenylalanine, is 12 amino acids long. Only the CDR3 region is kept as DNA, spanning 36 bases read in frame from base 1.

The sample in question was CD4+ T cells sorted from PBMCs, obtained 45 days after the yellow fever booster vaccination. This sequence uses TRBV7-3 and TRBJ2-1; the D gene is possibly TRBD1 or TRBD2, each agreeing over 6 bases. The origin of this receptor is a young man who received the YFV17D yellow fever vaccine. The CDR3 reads CASSNGGSGQFF. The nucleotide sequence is TGTGCCAGCAGCAACGGGGGCAGCGGGCAGTTCTTC.